Sequencing of this T cell receptor beta chain was carried out in a study of blood T cells in healthy people across ages. A sample-barcoded 5' primer and a J-beta primer mix were used in a second PCR of roughly 6 to 11 cycles. TCRdb re-analysed the 5' RACE reads in MiXCR, keeping a single row per CDR3 protein. The repertoire has 1,300,000 or so distinct CDR3 sequences, roughly 64% of them found once; the top ten carry approximately 7%. V was clipped by 6 bases and J by 4 bases, with 18 bases between them. Germline assignment: CDR1 SGHRS and CDR2 YFSETQ. The CDR3 covers 15 residues. This clonotype originated in a man between 18 and 29 years old in good health. The specimen sequenced was blood. The gene calls are TRBV5-1 and TRBJ2-3; perhaps TRBD2 as D (5 bases). CDR3 loop: CASTRGESGPDTQYF. The CDR3 coding sequence is TGCGCCAGCACCAGAGGCGAGAGCGGCCCAGATACGCAGTATTTT.